A single sample is the source of the 23 T cell receptor beta chains below, sequenced in a study of blood T cell repertoires in COVID-19 (dated by TCRdb to the early 2020s). Libraries were built with the immunoSEQ multiplex PCR assay. Imported from immuneACCESS, the table was reduced by TCRdb to in-frame sequences with V and J called. These copies leave out some clones; in studies compared against another copy, an unresolved V gene accounts for under half, and the cause of the remainder is not known. This sample gives fewer than 250,000 clones in total; 75% to 85% of them show up just once. Of the sample, about 4.5% is held by the ten largest clones. The sequenced sample consisted of peripheral blood. The source is an older woman with acute or convalescent COVID-19.

The V gene is TRBV4-1, the J gene TRBJ1-2; D is ambiguous. The CDR3 contains 14 residues. V gave up 0 bases and J gave up 4 bases, with 9 bases separating them. Per the germline V gene, CDR1 is MGHRA and CDR2 is YSYEKL. The CDR3 sequence: CASSQDAGTYGYTF. The CDR3 DNA follows: TGCGCCAGCAGCCAAGACGCAGGCACCTATGGCTACACCTTC.

For the CDR3, the DNA is TGCGCCAGCTCCGTCAGCCGAACCCAGACAGAAACTGAAGCTTTCTTT. Its protein product is CASSVSRTQTETEAFF. The chain links TRBV5-1 to TRBJ1-1; tentative D call: TRBD1 (5 bases). The V and J ends lost 7 bases and 5 bases respectively, with 24 bases between them. This CDR3 spans 16 amino acids. CDR1 is SGHRS and CDR2 is YFSETQ in the germline V gene.

This clone was observed a handful of times. J is TRBJ1-2 and V is TRBV5-1, with D uncertain. Trimming removed 0 bases at V and 8 bases at J, with 14 bases between. CDR1 is SGHRS and CDR2 is YFSETQ in the germline V gene. This CDR3 region has 14 residues. CDR3 sequence (DNA): TGCGCCAGCAGCTTGGAACCGCAAATGGGCGGCTACACCTTC. The encoded protein is CASSLEPQMGGYTF. Full variable domain (outside the CDR3, taken from reference TRBV5-1 and TRBJ1-2): KAGVTQTPRYLIKTRGQQVTLSCSPISGHRSVSWYQQTPGQGLQFLFEYFSETQRNKGNFPGRFSGRQFSNSRSEMNVSTLELGDSALYLCASSLEPQMGGYTFGSGTRLTVV.

The chain carries TRBV5-6 and TRBJ2-1, with 9 bases matching TRBD2. V dropped 4 bases and J dropped 1; count of bases not matched to a gene: 9. This CDR3 has 17 residues. In germline, CDR1 is SGHDT, CDR2 YYEEEE. The CDR3 DNA is TGTGCCAGCAGCAAACCACCGGGACTAGCATCCTACAATGAGCAGTTCTTC. Protein product: CASSKPPGLASYNEQFF.

This clone appeared once. The rearrangement links TRBV18 to TRBJ1-6, with 7 nucleotides matching TRBD1. Germline assignment: CDR1 KGHSH and CDR2 LQKENI. The trim removed 6 bases at V and 0 bases at J, leaving 8 bases unmatched. This CDR3 has 17 residues. CDR3 sequence: CASSPGQPSSYNSPLHF. The CDR3, as DNA: TGTGCCAGCTCCCCGGGACAGCCGAGCTCCTATAATTCACCCCTCCACTTT. The variable domain in full, completed from reference TRBV18 and TRBJ1-6, reads NAGVMQNPRHLVRRRGQEARLRCSPMKGHSHVYWYRQLPEEGLKFMVYLQKENIIDESGMPKERFSAEFPKEGPSILRIQQVVRGDSAAYFCASSPGQPSSYNSPLHFGNGTRLTVT.

The DNA of the CDR3 is TGTGCCAGCAGAGGACAGACATATAGCAATCAGCCCCAGCATTTT. It codes for CASRGQTYSNQPQHF. The V gene is TRBV2, the J gene TRBJ1-5; a possible D gene is TRBD1 (6 bases). V was trimmed by 6 bases and J by 0 bases, leaving 12 bases between them. The CDR3 contains 15 residues. The germline V gene encodes CDR1 SNHLY and CDR2 FYNNEI.

The chain carries TRBV19 and TRBJ1-5; 8 bases line up with TRBD1. CDR1 and CDR2 (germline): LNHDA, SQIVND (reference sequence). The CDR3 extends over 14 amino acids. J lost 5 bases, V lost 4 bases, and 4 bases had no gene match. As DNA, the CDR3 is TGTGCCAGTAGTAAAACAGGGGGGTATCAGCCCCAGCATTTT. As protein: CASSKTGGYQPQHF.

This clone was detected only once. V is TRBV5-1 and J is TRBJ2-1; D is undetermined. With 4 bases removed from V and 11 bases from J, the gap between germline ends came to 13 bases. The CDR3 is 12 residues long. Germline CDR1 reads SGHRS; CDR2 reads YFSETQ. The CDR3 nucleotides read TGCGCCAGCAGCCAATCGACACTCCAGCAGTTCTTC. Translated, it gives CASSQSTLQQFF.

The genes are TRBV5-6 and TRBJ2-7; 9 nucleotides line up with TRBD2. Trimming cost V 0 bases and J 5 bases; bases outside gene matches: 6. This CDR3 has 15 amino acids. The germline gives CDR1 SGHDT, CDR2 YYEEEE. CDR3 amino acids: CASSLVASGVNEQYF. CDR3 sequence (DNA): TGTGCCAGCAGCTTGGTGGCTAGCGGGGTGAACGAGCAGTACTTC.

The chain employs TRBV28 and TRBJ1-2; 8 bases agree with TRBD1. Germline V gene lookup returns CDR1 MDHEN and CDR2 SYDVKM. This CDR3 is 14 amino acids long. V dropped 6 bases and J dropped 4; count of bases not matched to a gene: 7. CDR3 DNA: TGTGCCAGCAGCAACGCAGGGGGCCCCTATGGCTACACCTTC. This sequence encodes CASSNAGGPYGYTF.

This sequence joins TRBV4-1 and TRBJ2-5; D is uncertain. Germline loops: CDR1 MGHRA, CDR2 YSYEKL. CDR3 size: 12 residues. With 2 bases removed from V and 5 bases from J, the gap between germline ends came to 6 bases. The CDR3 reads CASSQHGETQYF. CDR3 in DNA: TGCGCCAGCAGCCAACACGGGGAGACCCAGTACTTC.

The chain combines TRBV29-1 with TRBJ2-6, with D possibly TRBD1 on 6 matching bases. Per the germline V gene, CDR1 is SQVTM and CDR2 is ANQGSEA. CDR3 length: 17 amino acids. V was pared by 7 bases and J by 2 bases, with 21 bases between. In DNA, the CDR3 is TGCAGCGCGAAAGGGACACTAGGTACCCCTGGGGCCAACGTCCTGACTTTC. This codes for CSAKGTLGTPGANVLTF.

The rearrangement joins TRBV3-1 (or the pseudogene TRBV3-2) to TRBJ2-5, with 9 positions matching TRBD2. This CDR3 has 16 residues. CDR1 LGHDT and CDR2 YNNKEL come from the germline V gene (reference sequence). The J segment lost 2 bases and the V segment lost 1 base, leaving 5 bases of the junction unmatched. CDR3 sequence: CASSQATSGNQETQYF. CDR3 DNA: TGTGCCAGCAGCCAAGCGACTAGCGGTAATCAAGAGACCCAGTACTTC.

The rearrangement links TRBV6-5 to TRBJ2-2, with 9 bases lining up with TRBD1. With 7 bases clipped from V and 5 bases from J, the junction kept 5 bases outside the gene matches. The CDR3 totals 14 residues. Germline CDR1 MNHEY, CDR2 SVGAGI. CDR3 residues: CASKIGTGTGELFF. CDR3 in DNA: TGTGCCAGCAAGATTGGGACAGGGACCGGGGAGCTGTTTTTT.

The genes are TRBV5-4 and TRBJ2-6, with a weak D call TRBD1 (5 bases). CDR1 is SGHNT, CDR2 YYREEE, per germline (reference sequence). Trimming stripped 5 bases from V and 1 base from J, with 10 bases between. This CDR3 is 15 amino acids long. In nucleotides, the CDR3 is TGTGCCAGCAGGCTGCAGGGATCTGGGGCCAACGTCCTGACTTTC. As protein: CASRLQGSGANVLTF.

The rearrangement joins TRBV19 to TRBJ1-1; D possibly corresponds to TRBD1 (6 bases). There are 14 residues in the CDR3. V was trimmed by 6 bases and J by 0 bases, leaving 11 bases between them. Germline V lookup: CDR1 LNHDA, CDR2 SQIVND (reference sequence). The CDR3 DNA is TGTGCCAGTAGGGCAGGGGCCATGAACACTGAAGCTTTCTTT. Amino acids: CASRAGAMNTEAFF.

The rearrangement joins TRBV7-7 to TRBJ2-1; perhaps TRBD1 as D (6 bases). This CDR3 spans 16 amino acids. Trimming removed 5 bases from V and 3 bases from J, with 17 bases in between. From germline, CDR1 is SSHAT and CDR2 FNYEAQ (reference sequence). This CDR3 reads CASSKGRTVDYNEQFF. The CDR3 DNA follows: TGTGCCAGCAGCAAGGGAAGGACAGTGGACTACAATGAGCAGTTCTTC.

This chain uses TRBV7-8 with TRBJ1-1; a weak D match, TRBD1 (6 bases). Germline CDR1 is SGHVS and CDR2 is FQNEAQ. The length of the CDR3 is 12 residues. V lost 5 bases to trimming and J lost 11 bases, with 15 bases between them. The CDR3 sequence is CASSRSGDVAFF. The CDR3 nucleotides are TGTGCCAGCAGCCGTTCAGGGGATGTGGCTTTCTTT.

V gene TRBV14 combines with J gene TRBJ2-3; unclear D gene. Germline loops: CDR1 SGHDN, CDR2 FVKESK. The CDR3 sequence is 14 residues long. Trimming took off 4 bases at V and 1 base at J, with 9 bases between the two ends. The CDR3 loop reads CASSLYLGTDTQYF. The CDR3 DNA reads as TGTGCCAGCAGCCTCTATCTGGGCACAGATACGCAGTATTTT.

CDR3 loop: CASSQAWQGPYEQYF. CDR3 in DNA: TGTGCCAGCAGCCAAGCGTGGCAGGGGCCCTACGAGCAGTACTTC. This chain connects TRBV3-1 (or the pseudogene TRBV3-2) to TRBJ2-7; possible D gene TRBD1, 6 bases. Germline CDR1 LGHDT, CDR2 YNNKEL (reference sequence). This CDR3 has 15 residues. V gave up 1 base and J gave up 2 bases, with 12 bases separating them.

CDR3 amino acids: CASSRDRGPETQYF. The CDR3 DNA follows: TGTGCCAGCAGCCGGGACAGGGGACCAGAGACCCAGTACTTC. The rearrangement joins TRBV7-2 to TRBJ2-5; 10 bases align to TRBD1. Germline CDR1 SGHTA, CDR2 FQGNSA. CDR3 length equals 14 residues. V was pared by 5 bases and J by 4 bases, with 4 bases of the junction left unmatched.

This chain links TRBV10-3 with TRBJ1-1; no clear D. The CDR3 is 13 residues long. The V gene's germline CDR1 is ENHRY and CDR2 SYGVKD. Trimming cost V 7 bases and J 3 bases, with 12 bases left between them. CDR3 region: CAITQEVHTEAFF. For the CDR3, the DNA is TGTGCCATCACGCAGGAGGTCCACACTGAAGCTTTCTTT.

The chain carries TRBV6-6 and TRBJ2-3, with TRBD1 matching over 8 bases. The J segment lost 3 bases and the V segment lost 0 bases, leaving 5 bases of the junction unmatched. The germline V gene encodes CDR1 MNHNY and CDR2 SVGAGI (reference sequence). CDR3 length: 16 residues. CDR3 in amino acids: CASSYSRQGWTDTQYF. The CDR3 bases are TGTGCCAGCAGTTACTCCAGACAGGGGTGGACAGATACGCAGTATTTT.